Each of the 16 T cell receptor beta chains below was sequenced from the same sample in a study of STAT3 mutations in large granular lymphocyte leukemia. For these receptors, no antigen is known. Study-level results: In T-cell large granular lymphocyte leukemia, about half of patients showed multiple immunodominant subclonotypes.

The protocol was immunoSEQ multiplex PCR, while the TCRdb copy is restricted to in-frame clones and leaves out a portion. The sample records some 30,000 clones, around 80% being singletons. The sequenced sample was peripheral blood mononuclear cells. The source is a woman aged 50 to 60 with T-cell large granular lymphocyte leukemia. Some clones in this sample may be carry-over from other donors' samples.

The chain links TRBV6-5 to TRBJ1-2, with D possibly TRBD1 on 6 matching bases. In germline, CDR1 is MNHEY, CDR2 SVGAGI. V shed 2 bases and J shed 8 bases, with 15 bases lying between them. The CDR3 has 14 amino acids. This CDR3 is CASSYQVGGEGYTF. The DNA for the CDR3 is TGTGCCAGCAGTTACCAGGTGGGGGGCGAGGGCTACACCTTC.

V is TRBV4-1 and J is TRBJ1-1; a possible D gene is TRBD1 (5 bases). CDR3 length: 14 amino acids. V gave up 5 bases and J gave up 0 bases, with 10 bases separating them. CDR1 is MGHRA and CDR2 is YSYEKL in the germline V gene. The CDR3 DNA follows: TGCGCCAGCAGCGATAGGGGAATGAACACTGAAGCTTTCTTT. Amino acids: CASSDRGMNTEAFF.

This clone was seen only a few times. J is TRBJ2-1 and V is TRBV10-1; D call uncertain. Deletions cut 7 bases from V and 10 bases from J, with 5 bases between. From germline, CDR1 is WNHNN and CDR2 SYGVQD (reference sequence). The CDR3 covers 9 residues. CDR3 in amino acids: CASNLEQFF. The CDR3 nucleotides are TGCGCCAGCAACTTGGAGCAGTTCTTC.

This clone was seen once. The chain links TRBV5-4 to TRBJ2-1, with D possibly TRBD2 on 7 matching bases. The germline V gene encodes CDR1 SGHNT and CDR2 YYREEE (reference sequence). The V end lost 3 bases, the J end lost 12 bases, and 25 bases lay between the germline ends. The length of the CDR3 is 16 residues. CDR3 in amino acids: CASSSGGLARRLGQFF. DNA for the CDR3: TGTGCCAGCAGCTCGGGGGGCCTAGCGCGACGACTGGGGCAGTTCTTC.

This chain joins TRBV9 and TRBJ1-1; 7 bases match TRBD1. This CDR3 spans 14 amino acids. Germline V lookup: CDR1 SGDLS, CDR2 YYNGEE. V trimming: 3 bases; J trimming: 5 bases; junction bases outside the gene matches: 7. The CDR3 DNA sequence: TGTGCCAGCAGCGAGAGGGGGCAACGAACTGAAGCTTTCTTT. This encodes CASSERGQRTEAFF. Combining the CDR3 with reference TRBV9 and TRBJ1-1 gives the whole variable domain DSGVTQTPKHLITATGQRVTLRCSPRSGDLSVYWYQQSLDQGLQFLIQYYNGEERAKGNILERFSAQQFPDLHSELNLSSLELGDSALYFCASSERGQRTEAFFGQGTRLTVV.

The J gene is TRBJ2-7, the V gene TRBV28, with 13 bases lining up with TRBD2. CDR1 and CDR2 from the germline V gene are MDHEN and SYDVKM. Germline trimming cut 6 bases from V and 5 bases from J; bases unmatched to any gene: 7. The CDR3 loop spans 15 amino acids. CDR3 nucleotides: TGTGCCAGCAGCAAACTAGCGGGAGGGATGCACGAGCAGTACTTC. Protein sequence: CASSKLAGGMHEQYF.

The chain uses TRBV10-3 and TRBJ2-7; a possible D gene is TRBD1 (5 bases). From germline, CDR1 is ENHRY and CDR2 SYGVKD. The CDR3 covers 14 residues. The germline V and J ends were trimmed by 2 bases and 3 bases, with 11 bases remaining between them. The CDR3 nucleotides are TGTGCCATCAGTGAGAGGGGCGAAGGCTACGAGCAGTACTTC. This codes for CAISERGEGYEQYF.

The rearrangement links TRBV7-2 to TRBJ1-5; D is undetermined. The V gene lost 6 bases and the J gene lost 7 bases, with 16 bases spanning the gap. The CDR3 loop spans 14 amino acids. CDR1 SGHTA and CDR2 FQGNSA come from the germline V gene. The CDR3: CASSPRERNQPQHF. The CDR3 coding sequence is TGTGCCAGCAGTCCAAGGGAGAGGAACCAGCCCCAGCATTTT. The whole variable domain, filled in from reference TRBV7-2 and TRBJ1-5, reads GAGVSQSPSNKVTEKGKDVELRCDPISGHTALYWYRQSLGQGLEFLIYFQGNSAPDKSGLPSDRFSAERTGGSVSTLTIQRTQQEDSAVYLCASSPRERNQPQHFGDGTRLSIL.

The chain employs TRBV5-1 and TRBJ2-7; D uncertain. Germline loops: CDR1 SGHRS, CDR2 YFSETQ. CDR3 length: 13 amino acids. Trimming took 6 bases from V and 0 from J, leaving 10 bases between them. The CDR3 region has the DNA TGCGCCAGCAAGTGGCAGGACTCCTACGAGCAGTACTTC. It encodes CASKWQDSYEQYF.

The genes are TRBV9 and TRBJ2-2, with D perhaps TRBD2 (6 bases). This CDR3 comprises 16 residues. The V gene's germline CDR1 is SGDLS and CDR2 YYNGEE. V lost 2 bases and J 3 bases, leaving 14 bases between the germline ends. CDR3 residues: CASSVPQGGDTGELFF. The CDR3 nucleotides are TGTGCCAGCAGCGTCCCCCAGGGAGGCGACACCGGGGAGCTGTTTTTT. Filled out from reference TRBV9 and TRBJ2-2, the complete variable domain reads DSGVTQTPKHLITATGQRVTLRCSPRSGDLSVYWYQQSLDQGLQFLIQYYNGEERAKGNILERFSAQQFPDLHSELNLSSLELGDSALYFCASSVPQGGDTGELFFGEGSRLTVL.

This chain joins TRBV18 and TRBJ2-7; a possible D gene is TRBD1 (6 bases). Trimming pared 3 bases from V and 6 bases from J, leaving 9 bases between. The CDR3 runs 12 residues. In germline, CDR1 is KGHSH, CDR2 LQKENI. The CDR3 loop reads CASSPDRREQYF. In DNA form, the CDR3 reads TGTGCCAGCTCACCGGACAGACGCGAGCAGTACTTC.

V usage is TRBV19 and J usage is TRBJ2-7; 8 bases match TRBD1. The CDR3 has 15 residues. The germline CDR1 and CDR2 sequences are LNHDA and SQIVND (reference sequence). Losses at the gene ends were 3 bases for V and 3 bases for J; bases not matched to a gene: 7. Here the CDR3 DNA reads TGTGCCAGTAGTATTGCCAGGGGGCACCTCTACGAGCAGTACTTC. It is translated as CASSIARGHLYEQYF.

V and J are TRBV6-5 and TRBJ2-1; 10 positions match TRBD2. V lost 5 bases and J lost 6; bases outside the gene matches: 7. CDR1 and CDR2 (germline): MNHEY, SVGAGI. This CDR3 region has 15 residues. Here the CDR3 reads CASSGGLAEGNEQFF. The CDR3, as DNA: TGTGCCAGCAGTGGTGGACTAGCGGAGGGCAATGAGCAGTTCTTC.

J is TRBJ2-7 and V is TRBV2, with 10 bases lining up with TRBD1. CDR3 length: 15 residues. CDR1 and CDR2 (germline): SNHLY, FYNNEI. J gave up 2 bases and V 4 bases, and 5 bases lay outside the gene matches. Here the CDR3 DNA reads TGTGCCAGCAGTGGCACCGGGACAGGGGCCTACGAGCAGTACTTC. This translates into CASSGTGTGAYEQYF.

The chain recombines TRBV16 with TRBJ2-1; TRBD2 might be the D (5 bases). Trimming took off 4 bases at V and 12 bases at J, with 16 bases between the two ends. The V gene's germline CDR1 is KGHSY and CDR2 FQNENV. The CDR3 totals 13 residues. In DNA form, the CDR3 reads TGTGCCAGCAGCCCCCTTTCGGGGTCGTGGCAGTTCTTC. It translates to CASSPLSGSWQFF.

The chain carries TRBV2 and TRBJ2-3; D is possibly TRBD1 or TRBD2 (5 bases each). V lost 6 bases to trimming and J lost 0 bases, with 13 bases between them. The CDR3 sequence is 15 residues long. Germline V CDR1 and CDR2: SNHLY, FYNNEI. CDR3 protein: CASRGETTSTDTQYF. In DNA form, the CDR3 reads TGTGCCAGCAGGGGGGAGACGACTAGCACAGATACGCAGTATTTT.